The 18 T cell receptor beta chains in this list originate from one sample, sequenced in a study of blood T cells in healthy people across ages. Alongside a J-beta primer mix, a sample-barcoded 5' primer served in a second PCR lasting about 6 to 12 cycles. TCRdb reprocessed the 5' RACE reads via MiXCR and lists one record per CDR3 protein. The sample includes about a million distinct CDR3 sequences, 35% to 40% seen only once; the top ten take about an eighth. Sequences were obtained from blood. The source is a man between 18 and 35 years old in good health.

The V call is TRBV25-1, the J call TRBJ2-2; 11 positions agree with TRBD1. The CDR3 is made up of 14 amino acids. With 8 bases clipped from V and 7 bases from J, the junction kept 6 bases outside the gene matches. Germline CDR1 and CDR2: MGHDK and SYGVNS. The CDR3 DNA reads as TGTGCCAGCGGATGGACAGGGGGCATCGGGGAGCTGTTTTTT. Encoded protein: CASGWTGGIGELFF. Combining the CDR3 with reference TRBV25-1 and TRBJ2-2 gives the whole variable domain EADIYQTPRYLVIGTGKKITLECSQTMGHDKMYWYQQDPGMELHLIHYSYGVNSTEKGDLSSESTVSRIRTEHFPLTLESARPSHTSQYLCASGWTGGIGELFFGEGSRLTVL.

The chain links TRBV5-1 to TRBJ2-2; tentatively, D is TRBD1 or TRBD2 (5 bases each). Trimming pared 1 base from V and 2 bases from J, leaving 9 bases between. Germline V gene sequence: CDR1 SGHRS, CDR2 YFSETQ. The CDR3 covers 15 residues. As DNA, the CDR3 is TGCGCCAGCAGCTTGTGGGACGGCAACACCGGGGAGCTGTTTTTT. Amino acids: CASSLWDGNTGELFF.

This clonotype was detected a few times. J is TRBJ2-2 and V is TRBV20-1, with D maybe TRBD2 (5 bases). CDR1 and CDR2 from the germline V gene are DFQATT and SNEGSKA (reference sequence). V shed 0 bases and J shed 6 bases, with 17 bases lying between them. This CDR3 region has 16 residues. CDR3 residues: CSARDHLGRRAGELFF. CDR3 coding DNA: TGCAGTGCTAGAGATCATCTAGGGAGAAGGGCCGGGGAGCTGTTTTTT.

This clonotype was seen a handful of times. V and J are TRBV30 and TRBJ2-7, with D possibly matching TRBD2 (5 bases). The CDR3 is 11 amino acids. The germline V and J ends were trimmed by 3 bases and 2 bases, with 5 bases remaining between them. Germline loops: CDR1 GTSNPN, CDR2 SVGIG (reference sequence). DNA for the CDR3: TGTGCCTGGAGACTAGCCTACGAGCAGTACTTC. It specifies CAWRLAYEQYF.

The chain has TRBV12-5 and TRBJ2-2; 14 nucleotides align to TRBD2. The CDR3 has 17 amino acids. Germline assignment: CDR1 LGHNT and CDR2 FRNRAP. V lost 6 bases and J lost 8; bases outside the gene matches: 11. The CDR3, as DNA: TGTGCTAGTGGCTTAGGGACTAGCGGGGGCGCGACAGGGGAGCTGTTTTTT. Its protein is CASGLGTSGGATGELFF.

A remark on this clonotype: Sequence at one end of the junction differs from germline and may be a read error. Written as DNA, the CDR3 is TGTGGCAGCAGTTTAGACAGCATGAACACTGAAGCTTTCTTT. Residues: CGSSLDSMNTEAFF. The chain combines TRBV12-3 or TRBV12-4 with TRBJ1-1, with D perhaps TRBD1 (5 bases). This CDR3 has 14 residues.

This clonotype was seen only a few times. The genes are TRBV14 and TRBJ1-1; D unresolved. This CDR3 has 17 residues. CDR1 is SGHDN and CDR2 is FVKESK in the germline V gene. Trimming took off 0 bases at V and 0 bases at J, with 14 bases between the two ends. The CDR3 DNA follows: TGTGCCAGCAGCCAAGAGTGGGGTGGCAGCTTGAACACTGAAGCTTTCTTT. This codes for CASSQEWGGSLNTEAFF.

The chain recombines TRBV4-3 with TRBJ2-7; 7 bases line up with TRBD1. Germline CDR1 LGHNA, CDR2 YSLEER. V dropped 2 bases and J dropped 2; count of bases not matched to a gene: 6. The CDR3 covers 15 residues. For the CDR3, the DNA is TGCGCCAGCAGCCAAATCCGGGACAGCCCCTACGAGCAGTACTTC. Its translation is CASSQIRDSPYEQYF.

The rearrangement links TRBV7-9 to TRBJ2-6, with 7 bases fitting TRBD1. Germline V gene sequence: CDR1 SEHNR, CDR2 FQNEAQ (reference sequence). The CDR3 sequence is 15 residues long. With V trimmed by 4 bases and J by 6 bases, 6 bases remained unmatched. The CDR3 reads CASSSGQVMANVLTF. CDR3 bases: TGTGCCAGCAGCTCTGGACAGGTCATGGCCAACGTCCTGACTTTC.

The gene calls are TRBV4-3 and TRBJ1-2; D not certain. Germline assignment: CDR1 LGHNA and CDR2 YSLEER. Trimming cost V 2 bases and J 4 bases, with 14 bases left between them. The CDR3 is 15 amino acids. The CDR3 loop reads CASSQSLQESYGYTF. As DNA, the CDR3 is TGCGCCAGCAGCCAAAGTCTTCAGGAATCCTATGGCTACACCTTC.

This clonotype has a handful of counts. CDR3 nucleotides: TGTGCCAGCAGCTTCGAGCCTTCGGGTCAGCCCCAGCATTTT. Residues: CASSFEPSGQPQHF. This rearrangement joins TRBV7-2 to TRBJ1-5; D not resolved. V gave up 3 bases and J gave up 6 bases, with 12 bases separating them. The CDR3 extends over 14 amino acids. Germline V gene lookup returns CDR1 SGHTA and CDR2 FQGNSA. Complete variable domain (other parts from reference TRBV7-2 and TRBJ1-5): GAGVSQSPSNKVTEKGKDVELRCDPISGHTALYWYRQSLGQGLEFLIYFQGNSAPDKSGLPSDRFSAERTGGSVSTLTIQRTQQEDSAVYLCASSFEPSGQPQHFGDGTRLSIL.

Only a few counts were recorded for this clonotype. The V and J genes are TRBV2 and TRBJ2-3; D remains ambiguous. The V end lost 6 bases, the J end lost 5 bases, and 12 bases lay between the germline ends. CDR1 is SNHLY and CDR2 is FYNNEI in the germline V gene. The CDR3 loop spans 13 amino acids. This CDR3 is CASSGGSRDTQYF. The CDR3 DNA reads TGTGCCAGCAGCGGCGGATCAAGAGATACGCAGTATTTT.

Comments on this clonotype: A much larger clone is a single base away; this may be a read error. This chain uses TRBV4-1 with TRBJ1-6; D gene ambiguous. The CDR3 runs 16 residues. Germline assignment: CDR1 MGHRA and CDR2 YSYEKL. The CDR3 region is CACSHPGRDPNSPLHF. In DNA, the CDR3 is TGCGCCTGCAGCCATCCGGGTCGGGATCCGAATTCACCCCTCCACTTT.

CDR3 coding DNA: TGTGCCAGCAGTGAATTGTGGGGCCGTAATGGCTACACCTTC. It encodes CASSELWGRNGYTF. V and J are TRBV6-1 and TRBJ1-2, with a possible D match to TRBD1 (5 bases). Trimming shortened V by 2 bases and J by 6 bases, and 13 bases separated the two germline ends. Germline V gives CDR1 MNHNS, CDR2 SASEGT. The CDR3 covers 14 residues.

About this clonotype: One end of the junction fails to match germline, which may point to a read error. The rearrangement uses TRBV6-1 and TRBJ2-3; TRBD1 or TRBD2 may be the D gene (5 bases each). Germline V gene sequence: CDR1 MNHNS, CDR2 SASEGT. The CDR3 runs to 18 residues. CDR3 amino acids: CASSDTALRDPSTGTQYF. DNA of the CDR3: TGTGCCAGCAGTGATACCGCGTTAAGGGACCCTAGCACAGGTACGCAGTATTTT.

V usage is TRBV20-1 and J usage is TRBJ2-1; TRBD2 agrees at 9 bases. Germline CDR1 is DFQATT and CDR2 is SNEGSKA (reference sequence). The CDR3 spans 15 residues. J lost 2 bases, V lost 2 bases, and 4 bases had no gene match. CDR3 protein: CSARSLAGAYNEQFF. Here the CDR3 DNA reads TGCAGTGCTAGATCCTTAGCGGGGGCCTACAATGAGCAGTTCTTC.

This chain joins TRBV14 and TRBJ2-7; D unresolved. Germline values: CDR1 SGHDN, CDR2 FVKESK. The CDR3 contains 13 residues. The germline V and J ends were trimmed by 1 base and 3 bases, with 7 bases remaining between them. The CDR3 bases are TGTGCCAGCAGCCAAGTGGACGGCTACGAGCAGTACTTC. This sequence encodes CASSQVDGYEQYF.

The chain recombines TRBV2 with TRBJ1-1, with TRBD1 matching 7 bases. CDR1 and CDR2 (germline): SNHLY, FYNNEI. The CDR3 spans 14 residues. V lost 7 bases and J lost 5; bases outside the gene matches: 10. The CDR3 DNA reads TGTGCCAGCACGCTTCAGGGGGATACGACTGAAGCTTTCTTT. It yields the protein CASTLQGDTTEAFF.